This T cell receptor (beta chain) is from a study of blood T cell repertoires in COVID-19. Original processing notes: Estimates of nucleated cell counts were drawn from the amplification of reference gene primers. This table comes from immunoSEQ multiplex PCR, and its TCRdb copy is limited to in-frame clones, with some not included. For V, J and clone size, that table is used; D and trimming come from the DNA. This sample has about 80,000 clones; approximately 78% occur once, and the top ten carry 20% to 25%. CDR3 length: 15 amino acids. From germline, CDR1 is SGDLS and CDR2 YYNGEE. V shed 0 bases and J shed 0 bases, with 9 bases lying between them.

V and J are TRBV9 and TRBJ1-1; the D gene is possibly TRBD1 (5 bases). Sequencing was done on a sample of peripheral blood. This TCR derives from a human donor in a cohort sampled during active COVID-19. CDR3 nucleotides: TGTGCCAGCAGCGTAGATAACAGGTTGAACACTGAAGCTTTCTTT. This codes for CASSVDNRLNTEAFF.